One and the same sample provided the 10 T cell receptor beta chains below, sequenced in a study of blood T cell repertoires in COVID-19. Produced via immunoSEQ multiplex PCR; TCRdb's table is partial and in-frame only. The sample holds some 190,000 clones; roughly 80% are singletons and the top ten take about 20%. The sample taken for sequencing was peripheral blood. These receptors were collected from a human donor in a cohort sampled during active COVID-19.

The chain couples TRBV5-1 to TRBJ1-3; TRBD1 agrees at 9 bases. V was pared by 2 bases and J by 4 bases, with 7 bases of the junction left unmatched. The CDR3 contains 16 residues. CDR1 is SGHRS, CDR2 YFSETQ, per germline. DNA for the CDR3: TGCGCCAGCAGCTTCACAGGGGGCTCTCCCGGAAACACCATATATTTT. Protein: CASSFTGGSPGNTIYF.

The CDR3 reads CASSLRTRQGRRGYGYTF. For the CDR3, the DNA is TGTGCCAGCAGTCTTCGAACCCGACAGGGGAGGAGGGGTTATGGCTACACCTTC. The V and J genes are TRBV27 and TRBJ1-2; 8 bases match TRBD1. Looked up from germline, CDR1 is MNHEY and CDR2 is SMNVEV (reference sequence). This CDR3 spans 18 amino acids. The V gene end was trimmed by 5 bases and the J gene end by 5 bases; junction bases not matched to a gene: 19.

The chain has TRBV24-1 and TRBJ2-1, with 8 bases fitting TRBD2. Germline lookup yields CDR1 KGHDR and CDR2 SFDVKD. This CDR3 comprises 16 residues. J lost 3 bases, V lost 0 bases, and 3 bases had no gene match. DNA for the CDR3: TGTGCCACCAGTGATTTGTTGGCGGGGGGCTACAATGAGCAGTTCTTC. This gives the protein CATSDLLAGGYNEQFF.

The chain joins TRBV5-1 to TRBJ2-1, with 10 bases lining up with TRBD2. CDR3 length: 20 residues. The trim removed 0 bases at V and 0 bases at J, leaving 12 bases unmatched. Germline V CDR1 and CDR2: SGHRS, YFSETQ. For the CDR3, the DNA is TGCGCCAGCAGCTTGGGTAGCGGGGGGCAAAGCTGGCGCTCCTACAATGAGCAGTTCTTC. As protein: CASSLGSGGQSWRSYNEQFF.

This chain links TRBV28 with TRBJ2-1; 11 nucleotides match TRBD2. Unmatched junction bases numbered 10, after V lost 4 bases and J lost 5 bases. Germline V gives CDR1 MDHEN, CDR2 SYDVKM. This CDR3 has 17 residues. This CDR3 reads CASSSLIAGGEDNEQFF. The CDR3 nucleotides read TGTGCCAGCAGTTCCCTTATAGCGGGAGGGGAAGACAATGAGCAGTTCTTC.

The chain has TRBV7-9 and TRBJ2-1, with TRBD1 identical over 8 bases. The germline CDR1 and CDR2 sequences are SEHNR and FQNEAQ (reference sequence). The trim removed 5 bases at V and 6 bases at J, leaving 12 bases unmatched. This CDR3 comprises 16 residues. The CDR3 coding sequence is TGTGCCAGCAGCCCCCGCCGTGGACAGGGATTCAATGAGCAGTTCTTC. Translated, it gives CASSPRRGQGFNEQFF.

V is TRBV11-2 and J is TRBJ2-3; D gene ambiguous. V gave up 3 bases and J gave up 0 bases, with 7 bases separating them. The CDR3 totals 14 residues. Germline V gene lookup returns CDR1 SGHAT and CDR2 FQNNGV. The CDR3 region has the DNA TGTGCCAGCAGCTTGTTGGCCAGCACAGATACGCAGTATTTT. Its protein product is CASSLLASTDTQYF.

This clone appeared many times. The chain links TRBV19 to TRBJ1-2; D is uncertain. The germline V gene encodes CDR1 LNHDA and CDR2 SQIVND (reference sequence). Trimming removed 5 bases from V and 5 bases from J, with 9 bases in between. CDR3 size: 12 residues. The CDR3 protein is CASSLQPYGYTF. CDR3 coding DNA: TGTGCCAGTAGTCTACAGCCTTATGGCTACACCTTC.

The chain has TRBV11-3 and TRBJ2-1, with 13 bases lining up with TRBD2. The CDR3 consists of 15 residues. Trimming cost V 5 bases and J 8 bases; bases outside gene matches: 6. Germline loops: CDR1 SGHNT, CDR2 YENEEA. CDR3 region: CASSLGLAGRDEQFF. The CDR3 nucleotides read TGTGCCAGCAGCCTGGGACTAGCGGGGCGAGATGAGCAGTTCTTC.

The V gene is TRBV29-1, the J gene TRBJ2-1, with 11 bases fitting TRBD2. Per the germline V gene, CDR1 is SQVTM and CDR2 is ANQGSEA. The CDR3 loop spans 16 amino acids. The junction had 7 bases not matched to a gene; V was cut back by 4 bases and J by 2 bases. The CDR3 sequence is CSVVGYSGGAYNEQFF. CDR3 coding DNA: TGCAGCGTTGTGGGTTATAGCGGGGGGGCCTACAATGAGCAGTTCTTC.